This T cell receptor (beta chain) was captured in a study of blood T cells in healthy people across ages. Remarks on this clonotype: Its antigen is as yet unknown.

Germline CDR1 and CDR2: SQVTM and ANQGSEA. CDR3 size: 15 residues. The J segment lost 11 bases and the V segment lost 7 bases, leaving 16 bases of the junction unmatched. Broader study findings: Researchers said unsorted PBMCs prevented a conclusive naive versus antigen-experienced comparison.

Together with a sample-barcoded 5' primer, a J-beta primer mix was included in a second PCR lasting about 7 to 12 cycles. TCRdb re-called the 5' RACE reads through MiXCR, storing one row per CDR3 protein. This sample has 1.2 million to 1.5 million distinct CDR3 sequences, with 59% found just once. This clonotype was obtained from a man aged 18-30 years in good health. The genes are TRBV29-1 and TRBJ2-1; 11 bases are shared with TRBD2. The source material was blood. The CDR3: CSAQGLAGGGGQQFF. The CDR3, as DNA: TGCAGCGCTCAAGGGCTAGCGGGAGGAGGGGGGCAGCAGTTCTTC.